Shown below are 19 T cell receptor beta chains from a single sample sequenced in a study of T-cell memory formation after mild COVID-19. TCRdb used MiXCR to reprocess the 5' RACE reads, holding one entry per CDR3 protein. The sample lists about 290,000 distinct CDR3 sequences, less than 20% occurring once. The specimen was PBMCs or a T cell subset sorted from them (not recorded which). All receptors derive from a man between 18 and 29 years old who had mild COVID-19 (a few samples of this study predate the infection). Cell type and time point are not known.

In its sample, this clonotype was seen many times. This chain joins TRBV5-1 and TRBJ1-1, with TRBD1 as a possible D gene (6 bases). Germline CDR1 and CDR2: SGHRS and YFSETQ. The CDR3 covers 15 residues. V shed 1 base and J shed 0 bases, with 10 bases lying between them. The CDR3 spells CASSLFQGMNTEAFF. For the CDR3, the DNA is TGCGCCAGCAGCTTGTTCCAGGGGATGAACACTGAAGCTTTCTTT.

The chain is built from TRBV20-1 and TRBJ2-2, with TRBD2 identical over 7 bases. V lost 6 bases, J lost 4 bases, and 5 bases stayed unmatched. CDR3 length: 13 residues. Germline-derived CDR1 and CDR2 are DFQATT and SNEGSKA (reference sequence). The CDR3 DNA sequence: TGCAGTGCGGCGGGGGAGGGCACCGGGGAGCTGTTTTTT. Its protein is CSAAGEGTGELFF.

This clonotype has only a few counts. This chain connects TRBV7-9 to TRBJ1-1; 7 nucleotides line up with TRBD1. The V gene's germline CDR1 is SEHNR and CDR2 FQNEAQ (reference sequence). After removal of 3 bases from V and 1 base from J, the junction contained 2 bases not matched to a gene. The CDR3 is 14 amino acids. DNA of the CDR3: TGTGCCAGCAGCTTCAGGGGGGAGAACACTGAAGCTTTCTTT. Translation: CASSFRGENTEAFF. The full variable domain, in which reference TRBV7-9 and TRBJ1-1 provide the parts outside the CDR3, is DTGVSQNPRHKITKRGQNVTFRCDPISEHNRLYWYRQTLGQGPEFLTYFQNEAQLEKSRLLSDRFSAERPKGSFSTLEIQRTEQGDSAMYLCASSFRGENTEAFFGQGTRLTVV.

This clonotype occurred a few times. The V gene is TRBV19, the J gene TRBJ2-7; D is unresolved. Germline-derived CDR1 and CDR2 are LNHDA and SQIVND (reference sequence). The V end lost 8 bases, the J end lost 5 bases, and 16 bases lay between the germline ends. The CDR3 has 13 amino acids. The CDR3 region has the DNA TGTGCCAGTCGTAACCCCCTTTGGAACGAGCAGTACTTC. It codes for CASRNPLWNEQYF.

V and J are TRBV12-3 or TRBV12-4 and TRBJ2-7, with 9 nucleotides matching TRBD1. The CDR3 runs 16 residues. The trim removed 4 bases at V and 4 bases at J, leaving 11 bases unmatched. For the CDR3, the DNA is TGTGCCAGCAGTTCTGGAGAGGGACAGGGATCGTACGAGCAGTACTTC. Amino acids: CASSSGEGQGSYEQYF.

The chain couples TRBV6-5 to TRBJ1-3; TRBD1 is a possible D gene (6 bases). The V gene lost 5 bases and the J gene lost 2 bases, with 10 bases spanning the gap. CDR3 length: 14 residues. Germline CDR1 reads MNHEY; CDR2 reads SVGAGI. The CDR3 bases are TGTGCCAGCAGTAGGGGGGGGACTGGAAACACCATATATTTT. Translation: CASSRGGTGNTIYF.

This clonotype has a handful of counts. This chain connects TRBV9 to TRBJ2-3, with TRBD2 identical over 7 bases. From germline, CDR1 is SGDLS and CDR2 YYNGEE. This CDR3 contains 15 residues. Trimming at V came to 4 bases and at J to 2 bases, leaving 7 bases not matched to a gene. The CDR3 sequence: CASSSSGTNTDTQYF. The DNA for the CDR3 is TGTGCCAGCAGCTCTTCCGGGACTAACACAGATACGCAGTATTTT.

This clonotype came up a few times. The V gene is TRBV20-1, the J gene TRBJ2-5, with TRBD1 as a possible D gene (5 bases). The CDR3 covers 13 residues. The germline V and J ends were trimmed by 6 bases and 2 bases, with 13 bases remaining between them. Germline V lookup: CDR1 DFQATT, CDR2 SNEGSKA (reference sequence). The CDR3 nucleotides are TGCAGTGCCCAACGTGACAGTCAAGAGACCCAGTACTTC. This gives the protein CSAQRDSQETQYF.

This clonotype was observed a few times. The V and J genes are TRBV6-2 or TRBV6-3 and TRBJ2-3, with 8 positions matching TRBD2. Looked up from germline, CDR1 is MNHEY and CDR2 is SVGEGT. This CDR3 contains 17 residues. Trimming took 0 bases from V and 5 from J; bases not matched to a gene: 10. CDR3 nucleotides: TGTGCCAGCAGTTACTCGGTTACACGGACTAGCCAAGATACGCAGTATTTT. Translation gives CASSYSVTRTSQDTQYF.

This clonotype showed up just a few times. This chain uses TRBV10-3 with TRBJ1-6; D is possibly TRBD1 (6 bases). The V gene's germline CDR1 is ENHRY and CDR2 SYGVKD. V was clipped by 4 bases and J by 10 bases, with 14 bases between them. The CDR3 is 14 amino acids. This CDR3 reads CAISGRGAGSPLHF. CDR3 coding DNA: TGTGCCATCAGTGGTAGGGGGGCAGGCTCACCCCTCCACTTT.

This clonotype was detected a few times. The chain carries TRBV2 and TRBJ2-7; TRBD1 matches 7 bases. V dropped 6 bases and J dropped 7; count of bases not matched to a gene: 15. CDR1 and CDR2 (germline): SNHLY, FYNNEI. The CDR3 loop spans 15 amino acids. The chain's CDR3 is CASSHPRQGGGEQYV. The CDR3, as DNA: TGTGCCAGCAGCCACCCGCGACAGGGTGGTGGTGAGCAGTACGTC.

This clonotype was detected only a few times. V gene TRBV11-3 combines with J gene TRBJ2-3, with TRBD1 matching over 12 bases. V lost 5 bases and J lost 4; bases outside the gene matches: 7. The CDR3 contains 16 residues. The germline CDR1 and CDR2 sequences are SGHNT and YENEEA. DNA of the CDR3: TGTGCCAGCAGCCCCGGGACAGGGGGCGCCTCAGATACGCAGTATTTT. This encodes CASSPGTGGASDTQYF.

The V call is TRBV6-6, the J call TRBJ2-3; perhaps TRBD2 as D (5 bases). Germline CDR1 reads MNHNY; CDR2 reads SVGAGI (reference sequence). Trimming pared 0 bases from V and 0 bases from J, leaving 13 bases between. The CDR3 has 17 residues. CDR3 in amino acids: CASSYSNLDLSTDTQYF. In DNA form, the CDR3 reads TGTGCCAGCAGTTACTCGAACCTGGACTTGAGCACAGATACGCAGTATTTT.

This clonotype was seen a few times. The chain recombines TRBV5-1 with TRBJ2-1; D tentatively fits TRBD1 or TRBD2 (5 bases each). V was shortened by 1 base and J by 3 bases, with 26 bases between the two germline ends. The CDR3 runs 20 residues. CDR1 and CDR2 from the germline V gene are SGHRS and YFSETQ. CDR3 nucleotides: TGCGCCAGCAGCTTGTATTTCCTGGGCTGGGGCCTAGCTTACTACAATGAGCAGTTCTTC. The encoded protein is CASSLYFLGWGLAYYNEQFF.

The chain carries TRBV7-6 and TRBJ2-1; unclear D gene. V lost 5 bases, J lost 0 bases, and 20 bases lay in between. This CDR3 is built from 18 residues. The germline V gene encodes CDR1 SGHVS and CDR2 FNYEAQ. The CDR3 bases are TGTGCCAGCAGCCACCGTTCCCCACTTTGGGGCTCCTACAATGAGCAGTTCTTC. It yields the protein CASSHRSPLWGSYNEQFF. Using reference TRBV7-6 and TRBJ2-1 for the parts outside the CDR3, the full variable domain is GAGVSQSPRYKVTKRGQDVALRCDPISGHVSLYWYRQALGQGPEFLTYFNYEAQQDKSGLPNDRFSAERPEGSISTLTIQRTEQRDSAMYRCASSHRSPLWGSYNEQFFGPGTRLTVL.

The chain employs TRBV6-5 and TRBJ1-6; D ambiguous. CDR1 and CDR2 from the germline V gene are MNHEY and SVGAGI. The CDR3 runs to 15 residues. The V end was cut by 4 bases, the J end by 10 bases, with 17 bases between. CDR3 sequence reads: CASSWVAGLGSPLHF. DNA of the CDR3: TGTGCCAGCAGTTGGGTAGCGGGGTTAGGCTCACCCCTCCACTTT.

The chain links TRBV6-1 to TRBJ1-1; D is uncertain. Germline V gene sequence: CDR1 MNHNS, CDR2 SASEGT. The V end lost 6 bases, the J end lost 4 bases, and 18 bases lay between the germline ends. The CDR3 extends over 15 amino acids. Here the CDR3 reads CASSDGRQWITEAFF. DNA for the CDR3: TGTGCCAGCAGCGATGGACGCCAGTGGATCACTGAAGCTTTCTTT.

The chain is built from TRBV6-2 or TRBV6-3 and TRBJ1-5; 7 positions agree with TRBD1. Germline CDR1 and CDR2: MNHEY and SVGEGT. The CDR3 loop spans 17 amino acids. With V trimmed by 0 bases and J by 3 bases, 8 bases remained unmatched. This CDR3 reads CASSYSTGTDYNQPQHF. The DNA of the CDR3 is TGTGCCAGCAGTTACTCTACTGGGACAGATTACAATCAGCCCCAGCATTTT.

This clonotype was seen a few times. This sequence joins TRBV9 and TRBJ2-3; 7 positions match TRBD2. Germline CDR1 reads SGDLS; CDR2 reads YYNGEE. After removal of 0 bases from V and 4 bases from J, the junction contained 8 bases not matched to a gene. The length of the CDR3 is 16 residues. The CDR3 DNA reads as TGTGCCAGCAGCGTAGCAAGGACTAGAGGCCCAGATACGCAGTATTTT. It yields the protein CASSVARTRGPDTQYF.